This paragraph reports one T cell receptor beta chain. Antigen specificity is unknown. This sample was taken from a study of T cell responses to AZD1222 COVID-19 vaccine. The assay was immunoSEQ multiplex PCR, and TCRdb's table has in-frame clones only and misses some. Seen here are about 180,000 clones, 90% observed once, and the top ten hold over 1.2%. Study findings and constraints: Nearly half of spike-specific TCRs reportedly target unmutated variant regions. Only after the peak T cell response were repertoires sampled. Donor demographics were predominantly white British with a female majority; clonal diversity may be underestimated.

CDR1 and CDR2 (germline): MDHEN, SYDVKM. CDR3 size: 14 residues. Trimming removed 2 bases from V and 9 bases from J; junction bases left unmatched: 2. This specimen was peripheral blood, taken on day 0 of AZD1222 vaccination. The TCR sequence derives from an adult in good health. The chain has TRBV28 and TRBJ1-6; 9 bases map to TRBD1. CDR3 amino acids: CASSLGQGISPLHF. CDR3 DNA: TGTGCCAGCAGTTTAGGACAGGGGATTTCACCCCTCCACTTT.